The sequence of this T cell receptor beta chain was determined in a study of CXCR3-negative and CXCR3-positive naive CD8 T cells. Whole-study findings and limits: CXCR3-positive naive cells carried more hydrophobic TRB CDR3s than CXCR3-negative naive cells did.

Germline V lookup: CDR1 MNHEY, CDR2 SVGAGI. This CDR3 comprises 14 residues. Turning to this clonotype: The antigen remains undetermined.

The TRB libraries of cDNA were built by UMI-labeled 5' RACE. Each CDR3 protein gets one entry in TCRdb, which reprocessed the 5' RACE reads and gives no DNA. The clone table shows some 150,000 distinct CDR3 sequences, with the ten largest holding 0.41%. The specimen was naive CXCR3+ CD8+ T cells from blood. Subset in this sample: CD45RO-CCR7+CD27+CD95- naive CD8+ T cells expressing CXCR3 (TNR3+). This clonotype originated in a human donor in good health. Some clones in this sample may be carry-over from other donors' samples. This sequence joins TRBV6-5 and TRBJ1-1. This CDR3 is CASSYGLENTEAFF.